A single sample gave rise to the 23 T cell receptor beta chains below, sequenced in a study of T cells after posttransplantation cyclophosphamide. Treatment was busulfan-fludarabine conditioning, a marrow graft, and cyclophosphamide on days +3 and +4. Produced via immunoSEQ multiplex PCR; TCRdb's table is partial and in-frame only. The sample has about 36,000 clones, around 80% seen once. The sample was CD4+ T cells sorted from blood, taken approximately 2,000 days after a stem cell transplant with posttransplant cyclophosphamide. These receptors were obtained from a female patient in her forties or fifties who received an allogeneic stem cell transplant from a related donor, was CMV-positive, and had no GVHD. Part of the T cells may come from the graft donor.

The table lists this clone with a few counts. The chain links TRBV6-6 to TRBJ2-1; D uncertain. Trimming removed 4 bases from V and 8 bases from J, with 9 bases in between. Germline V gene data show CDR1 as MNHNY and CDR2 as SVGAGI (reference sequence). This CDR3 spans 12 amino acids. CDR3 nucleotide sequence: TGTGCCAGCAGTTCAGCGTGGGATGAGCAGTTCTTC. Encoded protein: CASSSAWDEQFF.

This rearrangement joins TRBV6-6 to TRBJ1-6; 9 bases are a match to TRBD1. Germline loops: CDR1 MNHNY, CDR2 SVGAGI (reference sequence). This CDR3 is 16 amino acids long. Trimming removed 6 bases from V and 6 bases from J; junction bases left unmatched: 9. CDR3 sequence (DNA): TGTGCCAGCAGCTCACCCTCGGACAGGGGTAATTCACCCCTCCACTTT. It is translated as CASSSPSDRGNSPLHF.

This rearrangement joins TRBV5-4 to TRBJ2-2, with 9 bases fitting TRBD1. From germline, CDR1 is SGHNT and CDR2 YYREEE (reference sequence). This CDR3 contains 15 residues. V lost 2 bases and J lost 4; bases outside the gene matches: 3. CDR3 amino acids: CASSLQDRGTGELFF. Here the CDR3 DNA reads TGTGCCAGCAGCTTACAGGACAGGGGCACCGGGGAGCTGTTTTTT. Supplemented by reference TRBV5-4 and TRBJ2-2, the full variable domain reads ETGVTQSPTHLIKTRGQQVTLRCSSQSGHNTVSWYQQALGQGPQFIFQYYREEENGRGNFPPRFSGLQFPNYSSELNVNALELDDSALYLCASSLQDRGTGELFFGEGSRLTVL.

The gene calls are TRBV14 and TRBJ1-6; 7 nucleotides agree with TRBD1. Per germline, CDR1 SGHDN and CDR2 FVKESK. This CDR3 has 16 amino acids. V dropped 4 bases and J dropped 1; count of bases not matched to a gene: 4. This CDR3 is CASSLVQGSYNSPLHF. The CDR3 DNA reads as TGTGCCAGCAGCCTAGTACAGGGGTCCTATAATTCACCCCTCCACTTT. Looking up the rest from reference TRBV14 and TRBJ1-6 gives the full variable domain: EAGVTQFPSHSVIEKGQTVTLRCDPISGHDNLYWYRRVMGKEIKFLLHFVKESKQDESGMPNNRFLAERTGGTYSTLKVQPAELEDSGVYFCASSLVQGSYNSPLHFGNGTRLTVT.

This clone appeared once. Compared with germline, one end of the junction differs, possibly owing to a read error. The chain carries TRBV7-3 and TRBJ2-3; 8 bases are a match to TRBD1. This CDR3 has 13 residues. The V gene's germline CDR1 is SGHTA and CDR2 FQGTGA. The CDR3 is CATSLNRGNTQYF. The CDR3 DNA reads TGTGCCACCAGCTTAAACAGGGGGAATACGCAGTATTTT.

This clone was observed a few times. This chain connects TRBV7-6 to TRBJ2-5; tentative D call: TRBD2 (6 bases). The CDR3 runs 12 residues. V shed 5 bases and J shed 2 bases, with 6 bases lying between them. The germline CDR1 and CDR2 sequences are SGHVS and FNYEAQ. CDR3 loop: CASSRGQETQYF. The CDR3 region has the DNA TGTGCCAGCAGCCGGGGGCAAGAGACCCAGTACTTC.

This clone was seen a handful of times. This chain links TRBV6-1 with TRBJ1-2; maybe TRBD1 (5 bases). The CDR3 is 15 residues long. The germline CDR1 and CDR2 sequences are MNHNS and SASEGT. The V end lost 3 bases, the J end lost 4 bases, and 15 bases lay between the germline ends. CDR3 in DNA: TGTGCCAGCAGTGACCGCCCGACAGCGATCTATGGCTACACCTTC. Amino acid sequence: CASSDRPTAIYGYTF.

A single count supports this clone. This sequence joins TRBV7-3 and TRBJ2-3; no clear D gene. The CDR3 is 14 amino acids. CDR1 SGHTA and CDR2 FQGTGA come from the germline V gene. V lost 1 base and J lost 2, with 7 bases in between. CDR3 sequence reads: CASSLSPVTDTQYF. The CDR3 DNA follows: TGTGCCAGCAGCTTAAGTCCCGTCACAGATACGCAGTATTTT.

The gene calls are TRBV2 and TRBJ2-1, with 8 bases identical to TRBD2. CDR1 and CDR2 from the germline V gene are SNHLY and FYNNEI. This CDR3 has 12 residues. J gave up 6 bases and V 11 bases, and 6 bases lay outside the gene matches. The CDR3: CALTRGGNEQFF. CDR3 DNA: TGTGCCTTAACACGGGGGGGCAATGAGCAGTTCTTC.

The rearrangement links TRBV2 to TRBJ2-7; 8 positions agree with TRBD1. Germline CDR1 SNHLY, CDR2 FYNNEI. This CDR3 has 13 amino acids. The V segment lost 8 bases and the J segment 2 bases; nucleotides outside the gene matches: 5. CDR3 in DNA: TGTGCCAGCCTCCGGACAGGGACCTACGAGCAGTACTTC. This encodes CASLRTGTYEQYF. The variable domain in full, with the rest retrieved from reference TRBV2 and TRBJ2-7, is EPEVTQTPSHQVTQMGQEVILRCVPISNHLYFYWYRQILGQKVEFLVSFYNNEISEKSEIFDDQFSVERPDGSNFTLKIRSTKLEDSAMYFCASLRTGTYEQYFGPGTRLTVT.

This chain connects TRBV15 to TRBJ1-5; the match to TRBD1 covers 9 bases. V was pared by 0 bases and J by 2 bases, with 17 bases of the junction left unmatched. The germline V gene encodes CDR1 LNHNV and CDR2 YYDKDF (reference sequence). This CDR3 is built from 21 residues. CDR3 sequence reads: CATSRDWGRTGVEGGNQPQHF. The CDR3 bases are TGTGCCACCAGCAGAGACTGGGGCAGGACAGGGGTTGAGGGGGGCAATCAGCCCCAGCATTTT.

The V gene is TRBV25-1, the J gene TRBJ2-2; 7 bases are shared with TRBD2. In germline, CDR1 is MGHDK, CDR2 SYGVNS. This CDR3 has 17 amino acids. J gave up 5 bases and V 1 base, and 10 bases lay outside the gene matches. The CDR3 region is CASSESPGRGKTGELFF. CDR3 DNA: TGTGCCAGCAGTGAATCCCCGGGGCGGGGGAAGACCGGGGAGCTGTTTTTT.

The chain recombines TRBV7-2 with TRBJ2-2; 8 positions match TRBD2. CDR3 length: 16 amino acids. Germline lookup yields CDR1 SGHTA and CDR2 FQGNSA. After removal of 1 base from V and 4 bases from J, the junction contained 5 bases not matched to a gene. The CDR3 region has the DNA TGTGCCAGCAGCTTAGACAGCGGGGGACTCACCGGGGAGCTGTTTTTT. Amino acids: CASSLDSGGLTGELFF.

V gene TRBV11-2 combines with J gene TRBJ2-7; tentative D call: TRBD2 (5 bases). The CDR3 runs 14 residues. Per germline, CDR1 SGHAT and CDR2 FQNNGV. Trimming stripped 5 bases from V and 4 bases from J, with 15 bases between. CDR3: CASSLGRVGYEQYF. The CDR3 region has the DNA TGTGCCAGCAGCCTAGGGAGAGTCGGATACGAGCAGTACTTC.

The rearrangement joins TRBV19 to TRBJ1-1; D is possibly TRBD1 (6 bases). CDR3 length equals 14 residues. The germline V gene encodes CDR1 LNHDA and CDR2 SQIVND (reference sequence). Between the trimmed V and J ends, which lost 3 bases and 1 base, there was a span of 9 bases. CDR3 amino acids: CASSMVQGNTEAFF. CDR3 DNA sequence: TGTGCCAGTAGTATGGTACAGGGGAACACTGAAGCTTTCTTT.

The chain carries TRBV19 and TRBJ2-2, with a weak D call TRBD1 (6 bases). Germline CDR1 is LNHDA and CDR2 is SQIVND (reference sequence). V was shortened by 3 bases and J by 4 bases, with 18 bases between the two germline ends. This CDR3 comprises 17 residues. CDR3 coding DNA: TGTGCCAGTAGTATCATTTCGGTGGGGGCTCGCACCGGGGAGCTGTTTTTT. It translates to CASSIISVGARTGELFF.

The chain is built from TRBV5-1 and TRBJ1-2; TRBD1 aligns across 9 bases. Germline values: CDR1 SGHRS, CDR2 YFSETQ. Losses at the gene ends were 0 bases for V and 8 bases for J; bases not matched to a gene: 8. This CDR3 is built from 15 residues. CDR3 coding DNA: TGCGCCAGCAGCTTGGCGGGGGACAGGGTGTCCGGCTACACCTTC. Amino acid sequence: CASSLAGDRVSGYTF.

The rearrangement joins TRBV21-1 to TRBJ1-3; TRBD1 is taken as the D call from the table, unchecked against the DNA. TRBV21-1 is a pseudogene. This CDR3 is built from 14 residues. In DNA, the CDR3 is TGTGCCAGGATGCAGGATTCAGGGCGGAACACCATATATTTT. This encodes CARMQDSGRNTIYF.

The chain has TRBV7-6 and TRBJ2-7; 12 positions agree with TRBD2. The germline V gene has CDR1 SGHVS and CDR2 FNYEAQ. The V and J ends lost 5 bases and 6 bases, in that order; junction bases with no gene match: 8. This CDR3 is built from 15 residues. The CDR3: CASSPLAGGPSEQYF. The CDR3 bases are TGTGCCAGCAGCCCGCTAGCGGGGGGGCCATCCGAGCAGTACTTC.

The rearrangement joins TRBV19 to TRBJ2-1; 11 positions match TRBD2. V was pared by 4 bases and J by 10 bases, with 9 bases of the junction left unmatched. The CDR3 runs to 15 residues. Germline-derived CDR1 and CDR2 are LNHDA and SQIVND (reference sequence). The CDR3 region is CASSTGLAVPGEQFF. The CDR3 region has the DNA TGTGCCAGTAGTACGGGACTAGCGGTCCCCGGAGAGCAGTTCTTC.

This rearrangement joins TRBV6-6 to TRBJ2-1, with D perhaps matching TRBD2 (5 bases). The CDR3 loop spans 13 amino acids. Germline V gives CDR1 MNHNY, CDR2 SVGAGI (reference sequence). Trimming removed 6 bases from V and 8 bases from J, with 14 bases in between. CDR3 DNA sequence: TGTGCCAGCAGCGGGGAGTTTCTCGATGAGCAGTTCTTC. This sequence encodes CASSGEFLDEQFF.

This clone came up a few times. The chain carries TRBV7-3 and TRBJ2-7, with D possibly TRBD1 on 6 matching bases. This CDR3 has 14 residues. The germline V gene encodes CDR1 SGHTA and CDR2 FQGTGA. The germline V and J ends were trimmed by 4 bases and 3 bases, with 13 bases remaining between them. CDR3 nucleotide sequence: TGTGCCAGCAGCTCCCTACAGGGTAGCTACGAGCAGTACTTC. Amino acid sequence: CASSSLQGSYEQYF. The entire variable domain, with the rest obtained from reference TRBV7-3 and TRBJ2-7, is as follows: GAGVSQTPSNKVTEKGKYVELRCDPISGHTALYWYRQSLGQGPEFLIYFQGTGAADDSGLPNDRFFAVRPEGSVSTLKIQRTERGDSAVYLCASSSLQGSYEQYFGPGTRLTVT.

This clone was seen once. This sequence joins TRBV28 and TRBJ2-7; no definite D call. Looked up from germline, CDR1 is MDHEN and CDR2 is SYDVKM. V lost 5 bases to trimming and J lost 4 bases, with 9 bases between them. The CDR3 loop spans 12 amino acids. The CDR3: CASSPPVYEQYF. CDR3 DNA sequence: TGTGCCAGCAGTCCCCCAGTGTACGAGCAGTACTTC.